Shown below are 24 T cell receptor beta chains from a single sample sequenced in a study of shared clonotypes between healthy human individuals (dated by TCRdb to the early 2020s). Receptor libraries were prepared by the immunoSEQ multiplex PCR assay. TCRdb stores this immuneACCESS table with in-frame sequences only. Part of the clones is absent; in the studies checked, under half of the shortfall reflects unresolved V genes, and no reason is known for the rest. This sample is represented by 230,000 or so clones; 65% of them were singletons. Jointly, the top ten make up around 10% of the sample. Sequencing was done on a sample of memory CD4+ T cells sorted from blood. In the paper's terms, the cell subset or site label means: CD45RA-negative fraction. Receptor source: a man aged 25-45 years in good health.

This clone was observed a few times. The chain combines TRBV4-1 with TRBJ1-5; TRBD1 might be the D (5 bases). Trimming removed 4 bases at V and 5 bases at J, with 15 bases between. The CDR3 length is 15 residues. Germline CDR1 is MGHRA and CDR2 is YSYEKL. The CDR3 DNA reads as TGCGCCAGCAGCCCGGGATACGGGGGGGATCAGCCCCAGCATTTT. Encoded protein: CASSPGYGGDQPQHF.

The chain is built from TRBV25-1 and TRBJ2-1, with 7 bases aligning to TRBD2. The length of the CDR3 is 16 residues. With V trimmed by 10 bases and J by 1 base, 13 bases remained unmatched. The germline gives CDR1 MGHDK, CDR2 SYGVNS. The CDR3 loop reads CANPEPAGPSYNEQFF. The CDR3 bases are TGTGCCAACCCAGAACCAGCGGGACCGTCCTACAATGAGCAGTTCTTC. The full variable domain, rest sourced from reference TRBV25-1 and TRBJ2-1, is EADIYQTPRYLVIGTGKKITLECSQTMGHDKMYWYQQDPGMELHLIHYSYGVNSTEKGDLSSESTVSRIRTEHFPLTLESARPSHTSQYLCANPEPAGPSYNEQFFGPGTRLTVL.

Comments on this clone: Other DNA sequences in this specimen translate into the identical CDR3. The chain employs TRBV5-1 and TRBJ2-7; D may be TRBD1 (5 bases). Per the germline V gene, CDR1 is SGHRS and CDR2 is YFSETQ. The V gene lost 1 base and the J gene lost 3 bases, with 8 bases spanning the gap. CDR3 size: 13 residues. The CDR3 nucleotides read TGCGCCAGCAGCTTGTTAGGGGACTACGAGCAGTACTTC. It specifies CASSLLGDYEQYF.

The CDR3 DNA is TGCGCCAGCAGCCAAGAGGGGACTTCATACTACGAGCAGTACTTC. Amino acid sequence: CASSQEGTSYYEQYF. This chain connects TRBV4-3 to TRBJ2-7, with a weak D call TRBD2 (6 bases). Looked up from germline, CDR1 is LGHNA and CDR2 is YSLEER. The ends were cut back, 0 bases at V and 3 bases at J, with 12 bases in the middle. The length of the CDR3 is 15 residues.

The V call is TRBV5-1, the J call TRBJ1-4, with TRBD1 identical over 7 bases. This CDR3 has 16 residues. CDR1 is SGHRS, CDR2 YFSETQ, per germline. V was clipped by 0 bases and J by 7 bases; unmatched bases: 9. The CDR3 bases are TGCGCCAGCAGCTTGGCCGGGGACAGTCCCAGTGAAAAACTGTTTTTT. This translates into CASSLAGDSPSEKLFF.

V usage is TRBV27 and J usage is TRBJ1-1; 7 positions agree with TRBD1. This CDR3 is 15 amino acids long. V dropped 2 bases and J dropped 5; count of bases not matched to a gene: 8. Germline V gene lookup returns CDR1 MNHEY and CDR2 SMNVEV (reference sequence). The CDR3 bases are TGTGCCAGCAGTTTAAGACAGGGTAAGGGAACTGAAGCTTTCTTT. This encodes CASSLRQGKGTEAFF.

This chain links TRBV28 with TRBJ1-5; no reliable D call. Germline values: CDR1 MDHEN, CDR2 SYDVKM. The CDR3 loop spans 12 amino acids. V lost 3 bases, J lost 7 bases, and 7 bases lay in between. The CDR3 DNA reads TGTGCCAGCAGTTTGGGGTGGCAGCCCCAGCATTTT. Its protein is CASSLGWQPQHF.

In this sample, this clone turned up a few times. The V call is TRBV5-1, the J call TRBJ2-1; D is possibly TRBD1 (6 bases). This CDR3 has 15 residues. With 3 bases removed from V and 1 base from J, the gap between germline ends came to 11 bases. Germline V CDR1 and CDR2: SGHRS, YFSETQ. CDR3 loop: CASSSGGQSYNEQFF. CDR3 bases: TGCGCCAGCAGCTCAGGCGGACAGTCCTACAATGAGCAGTTCTTC.

The rearrangement joins TRBV28 to TRBJ2-4; no definite D call. The V end lost 6 bases, the J end lost 0 bases, and 6 bases lay between the germline ends. Germline assignment: CDR1 MDHEN and CDR2 SYDVKM. There are 13 residues in the CDR3. The CDR3 DNA is TGTGCCAGCAGGGGTCCAGCCAAAAACATTCAGTACTTC. Amino acids: CASRGPAKNIQYF.

The table lists this clone with a few counts. The chain links TRBV28 to TRBJ1-2; D gene unclear. CDR1 is MDHEN, CDR2 SYDVKM, per germline. The V end was cut by 6 bases, the J end by 5 bases, with 16 bases between. This CDR3 has 14 amino acids. The CDR3 DNA follows: TGTGCCAGCAGCCTGGCCGGCGGGTGGTATGGCTACACCTTC. As protein: CASSLAGGWYGYTF.

This clone was observed a few times. A junction boundary mismatches the germline segment, possibly from a read error. The chain combines TRBV6-1 with TRBJ2-7; unclear D gene. The CDR3 runs 14 residues. The germline CDR1 and CDR2 sequences are MNHNS and SASEGT. CDR3 in DNA: TGTGCCAGCAGTGGAAGATTTACCTCCTTCGAGCAGTACTTC. Amino acid sequence: CASSGRFTSFEQYF.

This clone was detected many times. The chain has TRBV7-6 and TRBJ2-1; D remains unclear. Between the trimmed V and J ends, which lost 4 bases and 7 bases, there was a span of 11 bases. This CDR3 has 13 residues. CDR1 and CDR2 (germline): SGHVS, FNYEAQ. As DNA, the CDR3 is TGTGCCAGCAGCTCAAAACCCCGGAATGAGCAGTTCTTC. Protein product: CASSSKPRNEQFF.

The gene calls are TRBV4-1 and TRBJ2-1, with unresolved D. The germline gives CDR1 MGHRA, CDR2 YSYEKL. The V gene lost 1 base and the J gene lost 0 bases, with 7 bases spanning the gap. The CDR3 is made up of 15 amino acids. This CDR3 reads CASSQASPSYNEQFF. The CDR3 DNA reads as TGCGCCAGCAGCCAAGCTTCCCCCTCCTACAATGAGCAGTTCTTC.

The rearrangement uses TRBV28 and TRBJ2-7; no clear D. The V and J ends lost 3 bases and 2 bases respectively, with 11 bases between them. Germline values: CDR1 MDHEN, CDR2 SYDVKM. The CDR3 loop spans 14 amino acids. The chain's CDR3 is CASSLTKPPYEQYF. CDR3 coding DNA: TGTGCCAGCAGTTTGACAAAACCCCCCTACGAGCAGTACTTC.

The V call is TRBV10-3, the J call TRBJ2-3; 7 nucleotides align to TRBD2. The length of the CDR3 is 15 residues. Germline loops: CDR1 ENHRY, CDR2 SYGVKD. The V gene end was trimmed by 0 bases and the J gene end by 1 base; junction bases not matched to a gene: 1. CDR3: CAISESLARTDTQYF. In nucleotides, the CDR3 is TGTGCCATCAGTGAGTCACTAGCGCGCACAGATACGCAGTATTTT.

For the CDR3, the DNA is TGTGCCAGCACGTACCCCTCCTACGAGCAGTACTTC. It translates to CASTYPSYEQYF. The chain uses TRBV2 and TRBJ2-7; no clear D. This CDR3 is built from 12 residues. From germline, CDR1 is SNHLY and CDR2 FYNNEI. V was clipped by 7 bases and J by 0 bases, with 7 bases between them.

The CDR3 DNA reads TGTGCCAGCAGCCAATCTGCCGGCGGGCAGGGCCAAGAGACCCAGTACTTC. It specifies CASSQSAGGQGQETQYF. The rearrangement uses TRBV7-2 and TRBJ2-5; either TRBD1 or TRBD2 may fit D (5 bases each). Between the trimmed V and J ends, which lost 5 bases and 1 base, there was a span of 20 bases. The CDR3 is 17 amino acids. Germline V gene data show CDR1 as SGHTA and CDR2 as FQGNSA.

This clone was seen a handful of times. The V and J genes are TRBV14 and TRBJ2-1; the D is unclear. Germline CDR1 is SGHDN and CDR2 is FVKESK. This CDR3 comprises 19 residues. V was clipped by 0 bases and J by 0 bases, with 18 bases between them. Here the CDR3 reads CASSQDLVPRLSSYNEQFF. CDR3 nucleotides: TGTGCCAGCAGCCAAGATTTGGTTCCGCGGCTAAGCTCCTACAATGAGCAGTTCTTC. The full variable domain, its missing parts supplied by reference TRBV14 and TRBJ2-1, is EAGVTQFPSHSVIEKGQTVTLRCDPISGHDNLYWYRRVMGKEIKFLLHFVKESKQDESGMPNNRFLAERTGGTYSTLKVQPAELEDSGVYFCASSQDLVPRLSSYNEQFFGPGTRLTVL.

The chain uses TRBV7-2 and TRBJ2-1; D is unclear. Germline CDR1 is SGHTA and CDR2 is FQGNSA. This CDR3 has 14 amino acids. Trimming took 6 bases from V and 0 from J, leaving 9 bases between them. This CDR3 is CASRLLSSYNEQFF. CDR3 nucleotide sequence: TGTGCCAGCAGGCTTTTAAGCTCCTACAATGAGCAGTTCTTC.

This clone was detected a few times. The rearrangement joins TRBV11-2 to TRBJ2-7, with a possible D match to TRBD2 (5 bases). CDR3 length: 12 amino acids. V shed 8 bases and J shed 3 bases, with 11 bases lying between them. Looked up from germline, CDR1 is SGHAT and CDR2 is FQNNGV. CDR3 coding DNA: TGTGCCAGCCGGGGTGGCATCTACGAGCAGTACTTC. Its protein is CASRGGIYEQYF.

This clone was detected only a few times. This chain joins TRBV6-1 and TRBJ1-1; tentative D call: TRBD1 (6 bases). Germline-derived CDR1 and CDR2 are MNHNS and SASEGT. The CDR3 sequence is 14 residues long. Trimming removed 7 bases at V and 0 bases at J, with 12 bases between. This CDR3 reads CASNFRGMNTEAFF. CDR3 coding DNA: TGTGCCAGCAATTTCAGGGGCATGAACACTGAAGCTTTCTTT.

V and J are TRBV6-5 and TRBJ1-1; D unresolved. V lost 7 bases, J lost 1 base, and 7 bases lay in between. In germline, CDR1 is MNHEY, CDR2 SVGAGI. This CDR3 is built from 12 residues. The CDR3 is CASMRPNTEAFF. The CDR3 bases are TGTGCCAGCATGCGACCGAACACTGAAGCTTTCTTT.

The chain links TRBV19 to TRBJ1-1; 9 nucleotides match TRBD1. Trimming removed 7 bases from V and 5 bases from J; junction bases left unmatched: 14. The germline CDR1 and CDR2 sequences are LNHDA and SQIVND (reference sequence). The CDR3 extends over 16 amino acids. The CDR3 region is CASTPFGTGMGTEAFF. The CDR3 DNA is TGTGCCAGTACCCCCTTTGGGACAGGGATGGGTACTGAAGCTTTCTTT.

The gene calls are TRBV7-9 and TRBJ2-2, with TRBD1 matching 10 bases. Trimming cost V 11 bases and J 2 bases; bases outside gene matches: 8. The CDR3 is 15 residues long. CDR1 SEHNR and CDR2 FQNEAQ come from the germline V gene (reference sequence). The CDR3 sequence: CALPRTGGNTGELFF. In nucleotides, the CDR3 is TGTGCCCTACCTAGGACAGGGGGAAACACCGGGGAGCTGTTTTTT.